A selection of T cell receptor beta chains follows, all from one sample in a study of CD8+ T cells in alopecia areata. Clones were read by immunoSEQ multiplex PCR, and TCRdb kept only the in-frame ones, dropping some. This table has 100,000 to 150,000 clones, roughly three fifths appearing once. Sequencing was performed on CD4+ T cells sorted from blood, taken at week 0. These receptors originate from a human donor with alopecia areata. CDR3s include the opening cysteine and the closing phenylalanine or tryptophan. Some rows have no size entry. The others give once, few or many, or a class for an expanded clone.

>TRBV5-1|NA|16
CASSLQSGTGVYEQYF
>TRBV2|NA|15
CASSELTGVIDTQYF
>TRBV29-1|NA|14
CSVTVTNSDQPQHF
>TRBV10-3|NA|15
CAISARGARTDTQYF
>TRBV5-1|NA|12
CASSFGNYEQYF
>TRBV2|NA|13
CASSVDRGNTIYF
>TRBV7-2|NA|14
CASSLSGTRQPQHF
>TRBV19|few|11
CASRDNYGYTF
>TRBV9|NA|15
CASSVRTGTPDEQYF
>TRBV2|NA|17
CASTAGLTISSYNEQFF